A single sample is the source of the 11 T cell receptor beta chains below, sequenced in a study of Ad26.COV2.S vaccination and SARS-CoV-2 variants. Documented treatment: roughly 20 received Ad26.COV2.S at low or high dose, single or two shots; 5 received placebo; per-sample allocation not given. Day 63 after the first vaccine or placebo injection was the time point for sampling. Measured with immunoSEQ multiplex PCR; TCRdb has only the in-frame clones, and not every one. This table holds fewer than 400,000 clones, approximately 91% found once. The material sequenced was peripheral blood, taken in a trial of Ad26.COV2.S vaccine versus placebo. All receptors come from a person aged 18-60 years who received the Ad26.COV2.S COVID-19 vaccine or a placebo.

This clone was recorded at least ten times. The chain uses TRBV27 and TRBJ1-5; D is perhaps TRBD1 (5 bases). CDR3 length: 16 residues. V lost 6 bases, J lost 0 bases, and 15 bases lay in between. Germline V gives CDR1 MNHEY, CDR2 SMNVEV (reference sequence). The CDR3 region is CASRGVKGNSNQPQHF. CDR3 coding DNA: TGTGCCAGCAGGGGGGTTAAGGGAAATAGCAATCAGCCCCAGCATTTT.

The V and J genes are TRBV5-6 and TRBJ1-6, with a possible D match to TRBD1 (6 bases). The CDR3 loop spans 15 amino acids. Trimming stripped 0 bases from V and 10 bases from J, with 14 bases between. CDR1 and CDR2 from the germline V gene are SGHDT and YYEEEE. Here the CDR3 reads CASSLAGVVGSPLHF. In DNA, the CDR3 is TGTGCCAGCAGCTTGGCAGGGGTTGTGGGCTCACCCCTCCACTTT. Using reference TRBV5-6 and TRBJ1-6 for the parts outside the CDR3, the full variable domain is DAGVTQSPTHLIKTRGQQVTLRCSPKSGHDTVSWYQQALGQGPQFIFQYYEEEERQRGNFPDRFSGHQFPNYSSELNVNALLLGDSALYLCASSLAGVVGSPLHFGNGTRLTVT.

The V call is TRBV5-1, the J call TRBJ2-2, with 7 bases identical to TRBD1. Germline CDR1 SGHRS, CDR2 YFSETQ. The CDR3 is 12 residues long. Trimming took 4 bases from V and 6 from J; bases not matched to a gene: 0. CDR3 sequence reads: CASSQGAGELFF. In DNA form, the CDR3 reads TGCGCCAGCAGCCAGGGGGCCGGGGAGCTGTTTTTT.

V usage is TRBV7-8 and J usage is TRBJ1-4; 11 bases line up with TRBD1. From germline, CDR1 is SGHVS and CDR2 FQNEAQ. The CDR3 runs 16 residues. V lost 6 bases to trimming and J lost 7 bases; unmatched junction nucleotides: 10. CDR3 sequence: CASRASPGQGVEKLFF. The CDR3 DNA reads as TGTGCCAGCAGAGCAAGTCCGGGACAGGGGGTTGAAAAACTGTTTTTT.

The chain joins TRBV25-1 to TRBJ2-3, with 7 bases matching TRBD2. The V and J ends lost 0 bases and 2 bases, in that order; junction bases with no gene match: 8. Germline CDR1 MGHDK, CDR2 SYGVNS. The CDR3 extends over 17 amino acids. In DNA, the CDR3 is TGTGCCAGCAGTGAATATTTCCTAGCGGCAAACACAGATACGCAGTATTTT. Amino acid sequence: CASSEYFLAANTDTQYF.

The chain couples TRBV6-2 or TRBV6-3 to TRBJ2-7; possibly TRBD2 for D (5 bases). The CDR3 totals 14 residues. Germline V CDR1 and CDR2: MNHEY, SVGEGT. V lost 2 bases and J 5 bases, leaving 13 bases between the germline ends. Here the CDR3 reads CASSYDEGLDEQYF. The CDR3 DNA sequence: TGTGCCAGCAGTTACGACGAGGGTCTGGACGAGCAGTACTTC.

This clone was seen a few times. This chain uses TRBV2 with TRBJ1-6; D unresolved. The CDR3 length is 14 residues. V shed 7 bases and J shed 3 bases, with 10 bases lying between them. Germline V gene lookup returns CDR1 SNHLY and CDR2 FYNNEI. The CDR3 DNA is TGTGCCAGCATCTCCAGAAGCTATAATTCACCCCTCCACTTT. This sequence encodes CASISRSYNSPLHF.

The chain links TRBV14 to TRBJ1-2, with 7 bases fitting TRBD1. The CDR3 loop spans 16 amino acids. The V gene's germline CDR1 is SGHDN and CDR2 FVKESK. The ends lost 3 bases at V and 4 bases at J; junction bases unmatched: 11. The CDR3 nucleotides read TGTGCCAGCAGCCAGGAGCCGGGACAGTTTCCCTATGGCTACACCTTC. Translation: CASSQEPGQFPYGYTF.

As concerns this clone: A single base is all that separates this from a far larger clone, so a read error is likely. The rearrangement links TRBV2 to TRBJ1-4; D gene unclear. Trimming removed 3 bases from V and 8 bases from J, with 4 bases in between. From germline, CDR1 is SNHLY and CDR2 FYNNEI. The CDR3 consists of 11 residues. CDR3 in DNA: TGTGCCAGCAGTGAGCGGGAAAAACTGTTTTTT. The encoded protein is CASSEREKLFF.

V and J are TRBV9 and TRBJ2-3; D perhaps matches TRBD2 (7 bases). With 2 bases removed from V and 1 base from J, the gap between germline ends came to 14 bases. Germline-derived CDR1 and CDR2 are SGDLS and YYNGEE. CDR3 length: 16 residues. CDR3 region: CASSVGAGARTDTQYF. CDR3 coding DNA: TGTGCCAGCAGCGTCGGCGCGGGGGCCCGCACAGATACGCAGTATTTT.

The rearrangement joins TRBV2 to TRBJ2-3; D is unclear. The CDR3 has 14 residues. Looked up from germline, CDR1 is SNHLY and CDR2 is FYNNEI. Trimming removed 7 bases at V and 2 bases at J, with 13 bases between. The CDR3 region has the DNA TGTGCCAGCACGGGCTCAGCCCCCACAGATACGCAGTATTTT. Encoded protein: CASTGSAPTDTQYF.